This note documents a single T cell receptor (beta chain) sequence. The data were obtained in a study of T cell changes during pregnancy in multiple sclerosis. Only in-frame clones appear in the TCRdb table, and some are missing; sequencing was by immunoSEQ multiplex PCR. There are approximately 40,000 clones in the sample; over 80% occur only once, and 0.37% lies in the top ten. CDR1 and CDR2 (germline): KGHSH, LQKENI. The CDR3 sequence is 13 residues long. The V segment lost 5 bases and the J segment 4 bases; nucleotides outside the gene matches: 3. This receptor was identified in a female donor in good health, enrolled as a control in a pregnancy study. This chain joins TRBV18 and TRBJ1-1; TRBD1 aligns across 8 bases. Source: CD4+ T cells from peripheral blood mononuclear cells, taken in the third trimester of pregnancy. The CDR3 protein is CASSEQGGTEAFF. CDR3 bases: TGTGCCAGCTCAGAACAGGGGGGCACTGAAGCTTTCTTT.